Below, 23 T cell receptor beta chains from the same sample are listed, as sequenced in a study of shared clonotypes between healthy human individuals. TCRdb's copy holds only in-frame clones and misses some; the assay was immunoSEQ multiplex PCR. Among about 2.4 million clones listed, roughly 93% were seen once. What was sequenced was naive CD4+ T cells from PBMCs. Subset defined: CD45RA+ positively selected. The source of these receptors is a man aged 18 to 35 in good health. Some clones in this sample may be carry-over from other donors' samples.

The V gene is TRBV7-8, the J gene TRBJ2-7, with D maybe TRBD1 (6 bases). The V end was cut by 5 bases, the J end by 2 bases, with 16 bases between. Germline loops: CDR1 SGHVS, CDR2 FQNEAQ. This CDR3 comprises 15 residues. The CDR3 here is CASSPGGSAAYEQYF. The CDR3 DNA sequence: TGTGCCAGCAGCCCTGGGGGCTCCGCCGCCTACGAGCAGTACTTC.

The chain links TRBV11-3 to TRBJ2-5; no firm D call. The J call may not be correct, given that the DNA end is closer to TRBJ2-7. Germline loops: CDR1 SGHNT, CDR2 YENEEA. CDR3 size: 13 residues. CDR3: CASSLEGRGEQYF. CDR3 DNA sequence: TGTGCCAGCAGCTTAGAAGGCAGAGGCGAGCAGTACTTC.

CDR3: CASSLSFTGELFF. In DNA form, the CDR3 reads TGTGCCAGCTCACTATCTTTCACCGGGGAGCTGTTTTTT. The rearrangement uses TRBV18 and TRBJ2-2, with D hard to call. The V end was cut by 4 bases, the J end by 4 bases, with 7 bases between. Germline V gene data show CDR1 as KGHSH and CDR2 as LQKENI. The CDR3 contains 13 residues.

The J gene is TRBJ1-1, the V gene TRBV6-6; 7 bases fit TRBD1. Unmatched junction bases numbered 3, after V lost 4 bases and J lost 4 bases. This CDR3 has 13 amino acids. Looked up from germline, CDR1 is MNHNY and CDR2 is SVGAGI (reference sequence). Written as DNA, the CDR3 is TGTGCCAGCAGTTCAGCAGGGGGCACTGAAGCTTTCTTT. This translates into CASSSAGGTEAFF.

This rearrangement joins TRBV7-3 to TRBJ1-4, with 9 nucleotides matching TRBD1. Germline CDR1 SGHTA, CDR2 FQGTGA. The junction had 4 bases not matched to a gene; V was cut back by 5 bases and J by 9 bases. This CDR3 is built from 13 residues. The DNA for the CDR3 is TGTGCCAGCAGCCCCGGACAGGGGCAAAAACTGTTTTTT. Protein: CASSPGQGQKLFF.

CDR3 loop: CASSQRTSATYNEQFF. The CDR3 coding sequence is TGCGCCAGCAGCCAAAGGACTAGCGCCACATACAATGAGCAGTTCTTC. The rearrangement uses TRBV4-1 and TRBJ2-1, with TRBD2 matching 9 bases. Germline trimming cut 2 bases from V and 4 bases from J; bases unmatched to any gene: 6. The V gene's germline CDR1 is MGHRA and CDR2 YSYEKL. The CDR3 length is 16 residues.

The chain carries TRBV30 and TRBJ2-3; D is perhaps TRBD2 (5 bases). V was clipped by 4 bases and J by 9 bases, with 11 bases between them. CDR3 length: 11 residues. Germline V gene data show CDR1 as GTSNPN and CDR2 as SVGIG (reference sequence). The CDR3 DNA follows: TGTGCCTGGATTCCAGGCGGGACGCAGTATTTT. Its translation is CAWIPGGTQYF.

The gene calls are TRBV7-9 and TRBJ1-1; possible D gene TRBD1, 6 bases. Deletions cut 5 bases from V and 2 bases from J, with 15 bases between. The length of the CDR3 is 15 residues. Germline values: CDR1 SEHNR, CDR2 FQNEAQ (reference sequence). The CDR3 bases are TGTGCCAGCAGCCCCCGGGGGGGCCCAAACACTGAAGCTTTCTTT. This translates into CASSPRGGPNTEAFF. Filled out from reference TRBV7-9 and TRBJ1-1, the complete variable domain reads DTGVSQNPRHKITKRGQNVTFRCDPISEHNRLYWYRQTLGQGPEFLTYFQNEAQLEKSRLLSDRFSAERPKGSFSTLEIQRTEQGDSAMYLCASSPRGGPNTEAFFGQGTRLTVV.

This clone was recorded once. The rearrangement joins TRBV7-2 to TRBJ1-5; D perhaps matches TRBD1 (5 bases). Trimming removed 2 bases from V and 6 bases from J, with 14 bases in between. Germline V gene data show CDR1 as SGHTA and CDR2 as FQGNSA. The CDR3 loop spans 15 amino acids. CDR3 bases: TGTGCCAGCAGCTTATGGAAAGGGGTGGGTCAGCCCCAGCATTTT. It translates to CASSLWKGVGQPQHF. The full variable domain, in which reference TRBV7-2 and TRBJ1-5 provide the parts outside the CDR3, is GAGVSQSPSNKVTEKGKDVELRCDPISGHTALYWYRQSLGQGLEFLIYFQGNSAPDKSGLPSDRFSAERTGGSVSTLTIQRTQQEDSAVYLCASSLWKGVGQPQHFGDGTRLSIL.

V gene TRBV6-5 combines with J gene TRBJ2-3; D is uncertain. V was pared by 6 bases and J by 4 bases, with 11 bases between. This CDR3 spans 13 amino acids. Per the germline V gene, CDR1 is MNHEY and CDR2 is SVGAGI. The CDR3 coding sequence is TGTGCCAGCAGAGTGAGCTTACCAGATACGCAGTATTTT. Its protein product is CASRVSLPDTQYF.

The rearrangement uses TRBV18 and TRBJ1-1; D is undetermined. CDR3 size: 14 residues. Germline V CDR1 and CDR2: KGHSH, LQKENI. Between the trimmed V and J ends, which lost 2 bases and 1 base, there was a span of 8 bases. The chain's CDR3 is CASSPKGANTEAFF. CDR3 bases: TGTGCCAGCTCACCAAAGGGTGCGAACACTGAAGCTTTCTTT.

The J gene is TRBJ2-7, the V gene TRBV9, with 9 bases that match TRBD2. The V and J ends lost 3 bases and 2 bases, in that order; junction bases with no gene match: 3. Germline loops: CDR1 SGDLS, CDR2 YYNGEE. This CDR3 spans 14 amino acids. Here the CDR3 reads CASSEREVPYEQYF. The CDR3, as DNA: TGTGCCAGCAGCGAGCGGGAGGTACCCTACGAGCAGTACTTC.

The rearrangement joins TRBV7-8 to TRBJ2-3; no firm D call. The CDR3 length is 14 residues. V was shortened by 2 bases and J by 0 bases, with 6 bases between the two germline ends. Looked up from germline, CDR1 is SGHVS and CDR2 is FQNEAQ. CDR3 sequence reads: CASSLSTSTDTQYF. Written as DNA, the CDR3 is TGTGCCAGCAGCTTATCAACAAGCACAGATACGCAGTATTTT.

The rearrangement uses TRBV7-3 and TRBJ1-1, with no clear D. V lost 5 bases, J lost 1 base, and 8 bases lay in between. The germline V gene has CDR1 SGHTA and CDR2 FQGTGA. The CDR3 runs 13 residues. DNA for the CDR3: TGTGCCAGCAGCACGGGAGGGAACACTGAAGCTTTCTTT. It encodes CASSTGGNTEAFF.

This chain uses TRBV5-1 with TRBJ2-5; 10 nucleotides match TRBD2. Germline V gene lookup returns CDR1 SGHRS and CDR2 YFSETQ. V trimming: 4 bases; J trimming: 1 base; junction bases outside the gene matches: 7. This CDR3 comprises 16 residues. The CDR3 DNA reads TGCGCCAGCAGCAGAGGACTAGCGGCAGGCCAAGAGACCCAGTACTTC. This codes for CASSRGLAAGQETQYF.

V usage is TRBV4-3 and J usage is TRBJ2-2, with D possibly TRBD1 on 6 matching bases. CDR1 is LGHNA and CDR2 is YSLEER in the germline V gene. The CDR3 spans 19 residues. The V and J ends lost 1 base and 0 bases respectively, with 18 bases between them. DNA for the CDR3: TGCGCCAGCAGCCAAGCTGCAGGGGCAAGAACCGCGAACACCGGGGAGCTGTTTTTT. This encodes CASSQAAGARTANTGELFF.

V is TRBV7-2 and J is TRBJ2-1; D is unclear. V was trimmed by 4 bases and J by 2 bases, leaving 12 bases between them. Germline values: CDR1 SGHTA, CDR2 FQGNSA. This CDR3 has 15 residues. CDR3 in amino acids: CASSSKSGTYNEQFF. The CDR3 DNA is TGTGCCAGCAGCTCCAAGTCGGGCACCTACAATGAGCAGTTCTTC.

The genes are TRBV5-4 and TRBJ1-2, with 10 bases that match TRBD1. Trimming took 0 bases from V and 5 from J; bases not matched to a gene: 4. Germline CDR1 reads SGHNT; CDR2 reads YYREEE (reference sequence). The CDR3 runs to 15 residues. The CDR3 nucleotides are TGTGCCAGCAGCTTGGGAGGACAGGGGGGGTATGGCTACACCTTC. Translating it yields CASSLGGQGGYGYTF.

To note about this clone: Distinct nucleotide sequences in the sample also encode this CDR3. CDR3 in amino acids: CASSRGQGNEKLFF. The CDR3 region has the DNA TGCGCCAGCAGCCGTGGACAGGGGAATGAAAAACTGTTTTTT. The chain employs TRBV4-1 and TRBJ1-4; TRBD1 agrees at 9 bases. The V gene's germline CDR1 is MGHRA and CDR2 YSYEKL. This CDR3 has 14 residues. The junction had 2 bases not matched to a gene; V was cut back by 4 bases and J by 5 bases.

The rearrangement links TRBV7-9 to TRBJ1-1; D is possibly TRBD1 (5 bases). The V end was cut by 11 bases, the J end by 2 bases, with 9 bases between. The CDR3 has 11 residues. The germline CDR1 and CDR2 sequences are SEHNR and FQNEAQ (reference sequence). The DNA for the CDR3 is TGTGCCGCGGGGGATAACACTGAAGCTTTCTTT. Translated: CAAGDNTEAFF. Using reference TRBV7-9 and TRBJ1-1 for the parts outside the CDR3, the full variable domain is DTGVSQNPRHKITKRGQNVTFRCDPISEHNRLYWYRQTLGQGPEFLTYFQNEAQLEKSRLLSDRFSAERPKGSFSTLEIQRTEQGDSAMYLCAAGDNTEAFFGQGTRLTVV.

A word on this clone: Other DNA sequences in this specimen translate into the identical CDR3. The rearrangement links TRBV18 to TRBJ2-6; D ambiguous. This CDR3 is built from 14 residues. Germline V gives CDR1 KGHSH, CDR2 LQKENI. V was cut by 6 bases and J by 0 bases, with 6 bases left in between. Written as DNA, the CDR3 is TGTGCCAGCTCCCCCAGCTCTGGGGCCAACGTCCTGACTTTC. This encodes CASSPSSGANVLTF.

Details on this clone: Distinct nucleotide sequences in the sample also encode this CDR3. The V and J genes are TRBV5-1 and TRBJ1-1; 9 positions agree with TRBD1. CDR3 length equals 14 residues. V dropped 0 bases and J dropped 5; count of bases not matched to a gene: 2. The V gene's germline CDR1 is SGHRS and CDR2 YFSETQ. CDR3: CASSLVGQGTEAFF. The CDR3, as DNA: TGCGCCAGCAGCTTGGTTGGACAGGGGACTGAAGCTTTCTTT.

The chain has TRBV7-2 and TRBJ2-3; 15 bases map to TRBD2. After removal of 2 bases from V and 2 bases from J, the junction contained 8 bases not matched to a gene. CDR1 and CDR2 (germline): SGHTA, FQGNSA. The CDR3 has 19 amino acids. For the CDR3, the DNA is TGTGCCAGCAGCTTACTAGGACTAGCGGGAGGGGGCTTCACAGATACGCAGTATTTT. This codes for CASSLLGLAGGGFTDTQYF.